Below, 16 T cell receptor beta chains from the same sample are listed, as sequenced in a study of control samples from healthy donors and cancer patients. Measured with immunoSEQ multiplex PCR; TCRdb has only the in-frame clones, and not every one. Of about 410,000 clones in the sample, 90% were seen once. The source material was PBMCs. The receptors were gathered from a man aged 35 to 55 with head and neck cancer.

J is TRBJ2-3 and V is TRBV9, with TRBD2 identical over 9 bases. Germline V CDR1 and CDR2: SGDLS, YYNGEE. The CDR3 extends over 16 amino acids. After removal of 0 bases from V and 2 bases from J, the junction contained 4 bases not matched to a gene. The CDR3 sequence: CASSVGVAGATDTQYF. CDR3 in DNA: TGTGCCAGCAGCGTAGGGGTAGCGGGAGCCACAGATACGCAGTATTTT.

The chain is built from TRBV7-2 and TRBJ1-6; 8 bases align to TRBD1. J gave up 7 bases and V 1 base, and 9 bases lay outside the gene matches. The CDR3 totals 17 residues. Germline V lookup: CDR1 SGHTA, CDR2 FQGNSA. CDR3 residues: CASSLGGGTGGNSPLHF. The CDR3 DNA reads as TGTGCCAGCAGCTTAGGGGGCGGGACAGGAGGAAATTCACCCCTCCACTTT.

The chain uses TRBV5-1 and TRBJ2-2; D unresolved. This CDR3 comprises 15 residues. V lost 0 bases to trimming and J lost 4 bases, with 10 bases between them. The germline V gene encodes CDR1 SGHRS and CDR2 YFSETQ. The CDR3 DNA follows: TGCGCCAGCAGCTTGGCCCGATCTCTCACCGGGGAGCTGTTTTTT. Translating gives CASSLARSLTGELFF. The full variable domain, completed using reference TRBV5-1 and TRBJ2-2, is KAGVTQTPRYLIKTRGQQVTLSCSPISGHRSVSWYQQTPGQGLQFLFEYFSETQRNKGNFPGRFSGRQFSNSRSEMNVSTLELGDSALYLCASSLARSLTGELFFGEGSRLTVL.

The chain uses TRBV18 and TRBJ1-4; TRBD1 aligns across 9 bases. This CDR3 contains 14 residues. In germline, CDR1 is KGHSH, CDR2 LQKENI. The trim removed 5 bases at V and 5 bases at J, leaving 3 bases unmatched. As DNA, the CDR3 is TGTGCCAGCTCAGAAGGGACAGGGAATGAAAAACTGTTTTTT. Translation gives CASSEGTGNEKLFF.

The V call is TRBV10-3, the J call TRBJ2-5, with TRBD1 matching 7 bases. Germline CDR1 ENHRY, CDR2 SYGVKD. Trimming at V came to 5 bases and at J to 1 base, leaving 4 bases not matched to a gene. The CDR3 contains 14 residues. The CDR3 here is CAISLDRAQETQYF. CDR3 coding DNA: TGTGCCATCAGTTTAGACAGGGCCCAAGAGACCCAGTACTTC.

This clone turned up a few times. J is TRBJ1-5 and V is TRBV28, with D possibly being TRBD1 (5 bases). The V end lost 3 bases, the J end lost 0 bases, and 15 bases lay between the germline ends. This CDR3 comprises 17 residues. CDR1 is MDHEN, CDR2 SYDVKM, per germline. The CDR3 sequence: CASSLGPDLNSNQPQHF. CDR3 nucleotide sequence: TGTGCCAGCAGTTTGGGGCCTGACCTTAATAGCAATCAGCCCCAGCATTTT.

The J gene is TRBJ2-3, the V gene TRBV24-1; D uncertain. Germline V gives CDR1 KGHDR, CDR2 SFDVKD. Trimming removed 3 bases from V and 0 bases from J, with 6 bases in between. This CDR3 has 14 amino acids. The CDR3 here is CATSDPASTDTQYF. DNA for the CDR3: TGTGCCACCAGTGATCCTGCTAGCACAGATACGCAGTATTTT.

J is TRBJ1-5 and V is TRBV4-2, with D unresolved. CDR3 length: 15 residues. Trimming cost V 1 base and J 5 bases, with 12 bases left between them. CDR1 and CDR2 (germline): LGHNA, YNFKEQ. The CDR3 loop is CASSQGSPKDQPQHF. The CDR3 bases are TGTGCCAGCAGCCAAGGGAGCCCAAAGGATCAGCCCCAGCATTTT.

The CDR3: CASVGQREGDEQYF. The CDR3 coding sequence is TGTGCTAGTGTGGGGCAGCGGGAGGGCGACGAGCAGTACTTC. This chain connects TRBV12-5 to TRBJ2-7; 10 bases are shared with TRBD2. Germline assignment: CDR1 LGHNT and CDR2 FRNRAP. V lost 7 bases to trimming and J lost 5 bases; unmatched junction nucleotides: 8. The CDR3 is 14 residues long.

CDR3 DNA: TGTGCCAGCAGCTCACCCCGCCTGACGGGGACCTACAATGAGCAGTTCTTC. Amino acid sequence: CASSSPRLTGTYNEQFF. The genes are TRBV7-2 and TRBJ2-1; D may be TRBD2 (5 bases). In germline, CDR1 is SGHTA, CDR2 FQGNSA. The germline V and J ends were trimmed by 4 bases and 2 bases, with 18 bases remaining between them. CDR3 length: 17 amino acids.

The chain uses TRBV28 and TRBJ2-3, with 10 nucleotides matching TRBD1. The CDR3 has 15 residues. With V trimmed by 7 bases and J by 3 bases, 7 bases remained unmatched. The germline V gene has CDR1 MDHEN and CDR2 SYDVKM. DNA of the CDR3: TGTGCCAGCACTTCCCTGGACAGGGGGACAGATACGCAGTATTTT. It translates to CASTSLDRGTDTQYF.

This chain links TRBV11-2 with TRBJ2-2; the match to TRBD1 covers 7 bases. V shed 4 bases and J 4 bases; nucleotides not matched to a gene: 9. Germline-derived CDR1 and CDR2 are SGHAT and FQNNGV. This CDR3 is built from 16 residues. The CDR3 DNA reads TGTGCCAGCAGCTCCCACAGGGGTTCGAGCACCGGGGAGCTGTTTTTT. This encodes CASSSHRGSSTGELFF.

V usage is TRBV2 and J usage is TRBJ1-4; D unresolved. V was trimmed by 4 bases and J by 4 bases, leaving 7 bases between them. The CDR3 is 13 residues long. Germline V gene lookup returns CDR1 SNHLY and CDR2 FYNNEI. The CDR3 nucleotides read TGTGCCAGCAGTGGGAGGCTTAATGAAAAACTGTTTTTT. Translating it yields CASSGRLNEKLFF. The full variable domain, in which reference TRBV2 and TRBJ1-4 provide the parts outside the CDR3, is EPEVTQTPSHQVTQMGQEVILRCVPISNHLYFYWYRQILGQKVEFLVSFYNNEISEKSEIFDDQFSVERPDGSNFTLKIRSTKLEDSAMYFCASSGRLNEKLFFGSGTQLSVL.

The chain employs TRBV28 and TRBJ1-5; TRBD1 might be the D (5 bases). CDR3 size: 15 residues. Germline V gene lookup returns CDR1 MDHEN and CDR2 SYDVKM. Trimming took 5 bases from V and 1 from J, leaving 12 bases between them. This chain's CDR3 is CASSRTGTSNQPQHF. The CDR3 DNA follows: TGTGCCAGCAGTAGGACCGGGACGAGCAATCAGCCCCAGCATTTT.

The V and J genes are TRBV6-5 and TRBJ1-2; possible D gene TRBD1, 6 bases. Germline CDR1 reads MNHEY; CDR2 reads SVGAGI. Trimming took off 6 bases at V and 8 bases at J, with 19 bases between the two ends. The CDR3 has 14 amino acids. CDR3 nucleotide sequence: TGTGCCAGCAGCCTAACCTCCGGGGGACAAGGCTACACCTTC. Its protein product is CASSLTSGGQGYTF.

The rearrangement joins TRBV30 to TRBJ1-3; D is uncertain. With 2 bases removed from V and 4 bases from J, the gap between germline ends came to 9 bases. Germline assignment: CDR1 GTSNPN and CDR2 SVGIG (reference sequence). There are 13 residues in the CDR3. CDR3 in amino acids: CAWSYLAGNTIYF. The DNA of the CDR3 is TGTGCCTGGAGTTACCTTGCCGGAAACACCATATATTTT.